These 8 T cell receptor beta chains came from one sample sequenced in a study of T cell responses to AZD1222 COVID-19 vaccine. Here immunoSEQ multiplex PCR was the method, and the copy in TCRdb shows in-frame clones only, minus some. This table holds 70,000 to 95,000 clones, approximately 91% found once. The specimen comprised peripheral blood, sampled 28 days after the second AZD1222 dose. These receptor sequences come from an adult who received the AZD1222 COVID-19 vaccine.

This chain joins TRBV12-5 and TRBJ1-1, with D possibly being TRBD1 (5 bases). The CDR3 totals 16 residues. CDR1 and CDR2 from the germline V gene are LGHNT and FRNRAP. Trimming stripped 0 bases from V and 5 bases from J, with 16 bases between. The CDR3 coding sequence is TGTGCTAGTGGTTTGGTACGAGCCCTGGGGGGGACTGAAGCTTTCTTT. Amino acids: CASGLVRALGGTEAFF.

The chain carries TRBV3-1 (or the pseudogene TRBV3-2) and TRBJ1-5; TRBD1 matches 7 bases. The CDR3 length is 16 residues. J lost 2 bases, V lost 1 base, and 5 bases had no gene match. Germline V gives CDR1 LGHDT, CDR2 YNNKEL (reference sequence). The CDR3 is CASSQGMGQRNQPQHF. As DNA, the CDR3 is TGTGCCAGCAGCCAAGGTATGGGACAGCGCAATCAGCCCCAGCATTTT.

The chain combines TRBV7-2 with TRBJ1-2; maybe TRBD1 (6 bases). Trimming shortened V by 5 bases and J by 3 bases, and 10 bases separated the two germline ends. Germline assignment: CDR1 SGHTA and CDR2 FQGNSA. CDR3 size: 13 residues. The CDR3 nucleotides read TGTGCCAGCAGCGTAAGGGGGGACTATGGCTACACCTTC. Translated: CASSVRGDYGYTF. The full variable domain, in which reference TRBV7-2 and TRBJ1-2 provide the parts outside the CDR3, is GAGVSQSPSNKVTEKGKDVELRCDPISGHTALYWYRQSLGQGLEFLIYFQGNSAPDKSGLPSDRFSAERTGGSVSTLTIQRTQQEDSAVYLCASSVRGDYGYTFGSGTRLTVV.

The count of this clone is one. V is TRBV7-9 and J is TRBJ2-3; D perhaps matches TRBD2 (5 bases). Germline lookup yields CDR1 SEHNR and CDR2 FQNEAQ (reference sequence). Trimming took off 3 bases at V and 4 bases at J, with 11 bases between the two ends. CDR3 size: 14 residues. Here the CDR3 reads CASSLVAWADTQYF. The CDR3 DNA follows: TGTGCCAGCAGCTTGGTAGCGTGGGCAGATACGCAGTATTTT.

V usage is TRBV3-1 (or the pseudogene TRBV3-2) and J usage is TRBJ2-7; no firm D call. CDR3 length: 15 residues. Per germline, CDR1 LGHDT and CDR2 YNNKEL (reference sequence). The V end lost 0 bases, the J end lost 2 bases, and 11 bases lay between the germline ends. The CDR3 nucleotides are TGTGCCAGCAGCCAAGATCTGACGGAAGCCTACGAGCAGTACTTC. Protein product: CASSQDLTEAYEQYF.

This clone was counted once. The chain has TRBV2 and TRBJ1-4, with 8 bases matching TRBD1. Trimming at V came to 6 bases and at J to 8 bases, leaving 8 bases not matched to a gene. The V gene's germline CDR1 is SNHLY and CDR2 FYNNEI. This CDR3 spans 14 amino acids. The CDR3 reads CASRVQGGLEKLFF. In DNA, the CDR3 is TGTGCCAGCAGGGTACAGGGGGGATTGGAAAAACTGTTTTTT.

The chain recombines TRBV19 with TRBJ1-4; D is perhaps TRBD1 (6 bases). From germline, CDR1 is LNHDA and CDR2 SQIVND (reference sequence). The germline V and J ends were trimmed by 6 bases and 4 bases, with 9 bases remaining between them. The CDR3 is made up of 13 amino acids. CDR3 sequence (DNA): TGTGCCAGTAGCTCACAGGGTAATGAAAAACTGTTTTTT. Translated, it gives CASSSQGNEKLFF.

The rearrangement links TRBV6-6 to TRBJ1-5, with 7 nucleotides matching TRBD1. Per germline, CDR1 MNHNY and CDR2 SVGAGI (reference sequence). Unmatched junction bases numbered 6, after V lost 5 bases and J lost 2 bases. The CDR3 extends over 15 amino acids. CDR3 DNA: TGTGCCAGCAGTAGGGGGCGTGGGGGCAATCAGCCCCAGCATTTT. It translates to CASSRGRGGNQPQHF.